Detailed here is one TCR beta chain. Clones were sequenced by immunoSEQ multiplex PCR, and TCRdb holds only the in-frame ones, with some missing. Of hundreds of thousands of clones listed, 80% to 90% are singletons. The data are from a study of Ad26.COV2.S vaccination and SARS-CoV-2 variants. This sample's treatment: around 19 received Ad26.COV2.S at low or high dose, single or two shots; several received placebo; per-sample allocation not given. The samples date from day 63 after the first vaccine or placebo injection. V lost 4 bases to trimming and J lost 0 bases, with 6 bases between them. The CDR3 totals 13 residues. Germline loops: CDR1 MGHDK, CDR2 SYGVNS.

Sequences were derived from peripheral blood, sampled in a trial of Ad26.COV2.S vaccine versus placebo. This TCR was sampled from a person between 18 and 60 years old who received the Ad26.COV2.S COVID-19 vaccine or a placebo. The chain has TRBV25-1 and TRBJ1-1; D not resolved. The CDR3 region has the DNA TGTGCCAGCAGTGTATCGCTGAACACTGAAGCTTTCTTT. Its translation is CASSVSLNTEAFF.